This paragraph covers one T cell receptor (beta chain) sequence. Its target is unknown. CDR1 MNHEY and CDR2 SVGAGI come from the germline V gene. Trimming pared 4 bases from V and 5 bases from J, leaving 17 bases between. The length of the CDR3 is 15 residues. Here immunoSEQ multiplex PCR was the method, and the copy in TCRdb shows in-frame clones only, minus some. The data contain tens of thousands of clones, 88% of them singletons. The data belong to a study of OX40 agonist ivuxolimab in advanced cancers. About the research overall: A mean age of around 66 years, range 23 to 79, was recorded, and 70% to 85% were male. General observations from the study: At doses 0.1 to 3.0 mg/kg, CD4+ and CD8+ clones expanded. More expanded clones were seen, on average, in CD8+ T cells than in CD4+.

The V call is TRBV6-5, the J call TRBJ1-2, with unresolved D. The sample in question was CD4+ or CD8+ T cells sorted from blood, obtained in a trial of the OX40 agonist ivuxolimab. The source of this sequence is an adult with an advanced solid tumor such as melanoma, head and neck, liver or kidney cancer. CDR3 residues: CASSSFPPEPYGYTF. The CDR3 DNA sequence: TGTGCCAGCAGTTCATTCCCCCCTGAACCTTATGGCTACACCTTC.